Listed below are T cell receptor beta chains from one sample, sequenced in a study of blood T cell repertoires in COVID-19. Clones were read by immunoSEQ multiplex PCR, and TCRdb kept only the in-frame ones, dropping some. The sample has some 230,000 clones; 80% to 85% are singletons. The sample comprised peripheral blood. Every receptor here comes from a woman aged 80 or over with COVID-19, enrolled during active disease. Each CDR3 is given with its conserved first and last residue. D genes are given only for firm matches. Clone size is shown for a subset of rows, as once, few, many or a class of expanded clone.

cdr3_aa | cdr3_nt | d_call | j_call | v_call | clone_size
CASNPNIGNTGELFF | TGTGCCAGCAACCCGAATATTGGCAACACCGGGGAGCTGTTTTTT | . | TRBJ2-2 | TRBV9 | .
CASSRESSYRTEAFF | TGTGCCAGCAGTAGGGAGAGTTCTTATCGCACTGAAGCTTTCTTT | . | TRBJ1-1 | TRBV7-9 | .
CASSPGPGTGDYEQYF | TGTGCCAGCAGTCCTGGGCCCGGGACAGGCGACTACGAGCAGTACTTC | TRBD1 | TRBJ2-7 | TRBV27 | .
CASSLSGGNTIYF | TGTGCCAGCAGCTTATCCGGTGGAAACACCATATATTTT | . | TRBJ1-3 | TRBV11-1 | .
CAISGTGISREQFF | TGTGCCATCTCCGGGACAGGAATTAGTCGGGAGCAGTTCTTC | TRBD1 | TRBJ2-1 | TRBV6-5 | .
CATSDHGTGSQETQYF | TGTGCCACCAGTGACCACGGGACAGGGAGCCAAGAGACCCAGTACTTC | TRBD1 | TRBJ2-5 | TRBV24-1 | once
CSASKSAGGRGEQYF | TGCAGTGCTAGTAAATCTGCGGGAGGGCGGGGCGAGCAGTACTTC | TRBD2 | TRBJ2-7 | TRBV20-1 | .
CASSSQRTGGGNSPLHF | TGTGCCAGCAGTTCCCAGAGGACAGGGGGAGGTAATTCACCCCTCCACTTT | TRBD1 | TRBJ1-6 | TRBV28 | .
CASSLGAGVWTDTQYF | TGTGCCAGCAGCTTAGGGGCGGGGGTGTGGACAGATACGCAGTATTTT | TRBD2 | TRBJ2-3 | TRBV7-3 | .
CASSSVQVEAFF | TGTGCCAGCAGTTCCGTACAGGTTGAAGCTTTCTTT | . | TRBJ1-1 | TRBV7-9 | .
CAWSGGPYEQYF | TGTGCCTGGAGTGGAGGGCCCTACGAGCAGTACTTC | . | TRBJ2-7 | TRBV30 | .
CASSPGVDNSPLHF | TGCGCCAGCAGCCCCGGAGTTGATAATTCACCCCTCCACTTT | . | TRBJ1-6 | TRBV5-1 | .
CASRHRFMNTEAFF | TGTGCCAGTAGGCACAGGTTCATGAACACTGAAGCTTTCTTT | . | TRBJ1-1 | TRBV19 | few
CASSLVLQSQHF | TGTGCCAGCAGTTTAGTCTTGCAGTCCCAGCATTTT | . | TRBJ1-5 | TRBV12-3/TRBV12-4 | .
CAWSVEQLNTEAFF | TGTGCCTGGAGTGTAGAACAGTTGAACACTGAAGCTTTCTTT | . | TRBJ1-1 | TRBV30 | .
CASSVAPSPQDEQYF | TGTGCCAGCAGCGTAGCTCCATCGCCCCAGGACGAGCAGTACTTC | . | TRBJ2-7 | TRBV9 | few
CASSPLGSSSSGNTIYF | TGTGCCAGTAGTCCCCTTGGCAGCTCTAGCTCTGGAAACACCATATATTTT | . | TRBJ1-3 | TRBV19 | .
CASSTTGGNSNQPQHF | TGTGCCAGCTCTACCACAGGGGGCAATAGCAATCAGCCCCAGCATTTT | TRBD1 | TRBJ1-5 | TRBV18 | .
CASSPGGRAHEQYF | TGTGCCAGCAGCCCCGGGGGGAGAGCCCACGAGCAGTACTTC | TRBD2 | TRBJ2-7 | TRBV28 | .
CASSSSGTGGSPLHF | TGTGCCAGCAGTTCCTCCGGGACAGGGGGATCACCCCTCCACTTT | TRBD1 | TRBJ1-6 | TRBV6-2/TRBV6-3 | .
CSVQENTEAFF | TGCAGTGTTCAGGAGAACACTGAAGCTTTCTTT | . | TRBJ1-1 | TRBV20-1 | .
CASIMGTSSSYEQYF | TGTGCCAGCATTATGGGGACATCCAGCTCCTACGAGCAGTACTTC | . | TRBJ2-7 | TRBV6-6 | .
CASKKTQEFYGYTF | TGTGCCAGCAAAAAAACCCAGGAATTCTATGGCTACACCTTC | . | TRBJ1-2 | TRBV6-5 | .
CASSPVDRAHGYTF | TGTGCCAGCAGCCCCGTGGACAGGGCGCATGGCTACACCTTC | TRBD1 | TRBJ1-2 | TRBV7-8 | few
CASSPPVGSENTEAFF | TGTGCCAGCTCACCACCGGTCGGCAGCGAGAACACTGAAGCTTTCTTT | . | TRBJ1-1 | TRBV18 | few
CASSIRRGDYGYTF | TGTGCCAGTAGTATAAGAAGGGGTGATTATGGCTACACCTTC | . | TRBJ1-2 | TRBV19 | .
CASSLGEPGQGIEQYF | TGTGCCAGCAGCCTTGGGGAACCGGGACAGGGAATAGAGCAGTACTTC | TRBD1 | TRBJ2-7 | TRBV2 | .
CASSPLSVDSPLHF | TGTGCCAGCTCACCATTGAGTGTTGATTCACCCCTCCACTTT | . | TRBJ1-6 | TRBV18 | .
CASSRTGRSSSSGNTIYF | TGCGCCAGCAGCCGTACCGGGAGATCGTCCTCCTCTGGAAACACCATATATTTT | . | TRBJ1-3 | TRBV5-1 | .
CASSLELGADTQYF | TGTGCCAGCAGCTTAGAACTAGGCGCAGATACGCAGTATTTT | . | TRBJ2-3 | TRBV11-3 | .
CASRPGQIYNSPLHF | TGCGCCAGCAGGCCCGGACAGATCTATAATTCACCCCTCCACTTT | . | TRBJ1-6 | TRBV5-1 | .
CASSSPGTGVHEQYF | TGTGCCAGCAGCTCACCCGGGACAGGGGTCCACGAGCAGTACTTC | TRBD1 | TRBJ2-7 | TRBV3-1/TRBV3-2 | few
CASSLGSGRGQETQYF | TGTGCCAGCAGCTTGGGAAGCGGGAGGGGGCAAGAGACCCAGTACTTC | TRBD2 | TRBJ2-5 | TRBV5-4 | once
CAWRARGSSGNTIYF | TGTGCCTGGAGGGCTAGGGGCAGCTCTGGAAACACCATATATTTT | . | TRBJ1-3 | TRBV30 | .
CASSSVGLAGGNEQFF | TGTGCCAGTAGTAGTGTAGGACTAGCGGGAGGGAATGAGCAGTTCTTC | TRBD2 | TRBJ2-1 | TRBV19 | .
CASSLAEGTSGRKLFF | TGTGCCAGCAGCTTGGCTGAGGGAACGAGCGGTCGAAAACTGTTTTTT | . | TRBJ1-4 | TRBV5-4 | .
CASSLGTSGRTGELFF | TGTGCCAGCAGCCTGGGGACTAGCGGGAGGACCGGGGAGCTGTTTTTT | TRBD2 | TRBJ2-2 | TRBV7-9 | .
CASSLRGTNSPLHF | TGTGCCAGCAGCTTAAGGGGGACGAATTCACCCCTCCACTTT | . | TRBJ1-6 | TRBV5-6 | few
CASSPYGTPEQYF | TGTGCCAGCAGCCCCTACGGGACTCCCGAGCAGTACTTC | . | TRBJ2-7 | TRBV5-5 | .
CASSSGLAGANEQFF | TGTGCCAGCAGTTCTGGTCTAGCGGGAGCCAATGAGCAGTTCTTC | TRBD2 | TRBJ2-1 | TRBV27 | .
CASRSQGNYGYTF | TGTGCCAGCAGGTCACAGGGTAACTATGGCTACACCTTC | . | TRBJ1-2 | TRBV12-3/TRBV12-4 | .
CASMAPGFGLEAFF | TGCGCCAGCATGGCTCCAGGGTTCGGGCTTGAAGCTTTCTTT | . | TRBJ1-1 | TRBV10-2 | .
CASSSRQGRGNQPQHF | TGTGCCAGTAGTTCTAGACAGGGCCGTGGCAATCAGCCCCAGCATTTT | TRBD1 | TRBJ1-5 | TRBV19 | .
CASSLGGMNTEAFF | TGTGCCAGCAGCTTGGGAGGAATGAACACTGAAGCTTTCTTT | . | TRBJ1-1 | TRBV5-4 | .
CASSDQGHWTLHF | TGTGCCAGCAGTGACCAGGGGCATTGGACCCTCCACTTT | . | TRBJ1-6 | TRBV25-1 | once
CASSPDSSYGYTF | TGTGCCAGCAGTCCGGACAGCTCCTATGGCTACACCTTC | . | TRBJ1-2 | TRBV6-6 | .
CAISETANSPLHF | TGTGCCATCAGTGAGACAGCAAATTCACCCCTCCACTTT | . | TRBJ1-6 | TRBV10-3 | .
CASSHLVWRVRTGELFF | TGTGCCAGCAGCCACCTGGTCTGGCGGGTCAGAACCGGGGAGCTGTTTTTT | . | TRBJ2-2 | TRBV21-1 | .
CASSLGLAAYNEQFF | TGTGCTAGCAGCCTCGGACTAGCGGCTTACAATGAGCAGTTCTTC | TRBD2 | TRBJ2-1 | TRBV7-7 | .
CASSHGWRVDYGYTF | TGTGCCAGCAGCCACGGGTGGAGGGTCGACTATGGCTACACCTTC | . | TRBJ1-2 | TRBV3-1/TRBV3-2 | .
CASSLYPTEAFF | TGTGCCAGCAGCTTATATCCCACTGAAGCTTTCTTT | . | TRBJ1-1 | TRBV7-2 | .
CASSPNWGQGKGEQYF | TGTGCCAGCAGCCCCAACTGGGGACAGGGGAAGGGCGAGCAGTACTTC | TRBD1 | TRBJ2-7 | TRBV3-1/TRBV3-2 | few
CASSLAGGDTEAFF | TGTGCCAGCAGTTTGGCAGGGGGCGACACTGAAGCTTTCTTT | TRBD1 | TRBJ1-1 | TRBV28 | .
CASSLDSLNSPLHF | TGCGCCAGCAGCTTGGACAGTCTTAATTCACCCCTCCACTTT | . | TRBJ1-6 | TRBV5-1 | few
CASRPPGENTEAFF | TGTGCCAGCAGACCCCCGGGGGAGAACACTGAAGCTTTCTTT | . | TRBJ1-1 | TRBV11-2 | .
CASSPRQGSYGYTF | TGTGCCAGCAGTCCCAGACAGGGCAGCTATGGCTACACCTTC | TRBD1 | TRBJ1-2 | TRBV6-6 | .
CASSPRDSSLTYEQYF | TGTGCCAGCAGCCCGAGGGACAGCTCGCTAACCTACGAGCAGTACTTC | TRBD1 | TRBJ2-7 | TRBV9 | .
CASSRRDRGSISYNEQFF | TGTGCCAGCAGCCGCCGGGACAGGGGCTCCATTTCCTACAATGAGCAGTTCTTC | TRBD1 | TRBJ2-1 | TRBV7-3 | .
CASSHTSGTGSYEQYF | TGCGCCAGCAGTCACACCTCCGGGACAGGATCCTACGAGCAGTACTTC | TRBD1 | TRBJ2-7 | TRBV5-1 | .
CASSELRFKETQYF | TGCGCCAGCAGTGAGCTGAGGTTCAAAGAGACCCAGTACTTC | . | TRBJ2-5 | TRBV10-2 | .